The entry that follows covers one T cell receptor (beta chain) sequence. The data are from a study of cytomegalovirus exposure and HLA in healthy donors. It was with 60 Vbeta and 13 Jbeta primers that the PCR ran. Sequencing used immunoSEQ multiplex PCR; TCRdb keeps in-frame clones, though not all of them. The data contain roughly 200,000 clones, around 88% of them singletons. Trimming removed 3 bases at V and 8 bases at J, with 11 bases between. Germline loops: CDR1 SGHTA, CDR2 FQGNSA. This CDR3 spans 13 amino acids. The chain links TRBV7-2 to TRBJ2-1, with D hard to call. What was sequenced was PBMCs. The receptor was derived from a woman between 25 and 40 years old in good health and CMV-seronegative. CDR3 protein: CASSLASLDEQFF. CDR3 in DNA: TGTGCCAGCAGCTTGGCTTCGCTCGATGAGCAGTTCTTC.